This TCR beta chain was found in a study of post-analysis software for immune sequencing data (dated by TCRdb to the mid-2010s). Some background on the complete study: The recorded disease courses included relapsing-remitting, secondary progressive and progressive-relapsing multiple sclerosis, and some patients had no subtype annotation. The patient repertoires were compared against around eleven previously published healthy control repertoires obtained from donors aged 6 to 25 years. A subset of samples was prepared in parallel using single-end sample barcoding, then pooled and co-amplified after Illumina adapter ligation. What the study reported, not specific to this receptor: Direct clustering with F measure revealed strong co-clustering of samples prepared in the same batch, which led to a batch-effect correction. The multiple sclerosis patient group was slightly younger than the control group. Significantly higher frequencies in patients than in controls were found for about 5 TRBV segments, including TRBV5-6, TRBV5-1 and TRBV20-1. Compared with controls, multiple sclerosis patients had significantly lower normalized Chao1 diversity, a finding suggesting substantial peripheral T-cell clonal expansion.

This clonotype has a handful of counts. Its antigen specificity is not known. This clone may be a read error of a much larger clone one base away. The library was obtained by PCR. Sequenced using an Illumina HiSeq 2500. Unique molecular identifiers were incorporated into TCR beta cDNA libraries to reduce PCR and sequencing biases. Per 1 to 10 million input T cells, 500,000 or so cDNA molecules were obtained, such that each molecule approximated one T cell. The same protocol used for the earlier healthy control dataset was applied to prepare and sequence the patient libraries. Within a given batch, samples were prepared together, multiplexed and sequenced on the same HiSeq lane. In the paper's pipeline: Raw barcoded reads were processed with MIGEC, and single-read molecular identifier groups were discarded before consensus assembly and CDR3 extraction. VDJtools was used for post-analysis of the clonotype tables, and diversity was normalized by down-sampling every dataset to the size of the smallest sample. Repertoire overlap clustering matched CDR3 amino acid but not nucleotide sequences to correct batch-related cross-sample contamination. Clones were called with MiXCR by TCRdb after fastp trimmed the public reads at Q25, and only in-frame beta chains were retained. One record per CDR3 amino acid sequence lists the most common genes and DNA. The V and J calls and clone size are TCRdb's, not the authors'. The sample has 250,000 to 300,000 distinct CDR3 sequences on record, approximately 34% of them singletons. More than 4% of the sample lies in the top ten.

To demonstrate the VDJtools post-analysis software, the study profiled TCR beta repertoires from the peripheral blood of about 13 young patients with multiple sclerosis. The patients with multiple sclerosis were children and adolescents between about 6 and 17 years of age. The germline V gene (reference sequence) supplies CDR1 DFQATT and CDR2 SNEGSKA. The CDR3 goes from the cysteine to the phenylalanine over 16 residues. The entry retains the CDR3 DNA only, 48 bases that are in frame from base 1. This sequence was found in a girl between 10 and 17 years old with multiple sclerosis. Sample: blood. The V and J genes are TRBV20-1 and TRBJ2-7; 8 junctional bases match TRBD1. The nucleotides are TGCAGTGCTAGAGCACGACAGGGGAAGCCCCCCAACGAGCGGTACTTC. It translates to CSARARQGKPPNERYF.